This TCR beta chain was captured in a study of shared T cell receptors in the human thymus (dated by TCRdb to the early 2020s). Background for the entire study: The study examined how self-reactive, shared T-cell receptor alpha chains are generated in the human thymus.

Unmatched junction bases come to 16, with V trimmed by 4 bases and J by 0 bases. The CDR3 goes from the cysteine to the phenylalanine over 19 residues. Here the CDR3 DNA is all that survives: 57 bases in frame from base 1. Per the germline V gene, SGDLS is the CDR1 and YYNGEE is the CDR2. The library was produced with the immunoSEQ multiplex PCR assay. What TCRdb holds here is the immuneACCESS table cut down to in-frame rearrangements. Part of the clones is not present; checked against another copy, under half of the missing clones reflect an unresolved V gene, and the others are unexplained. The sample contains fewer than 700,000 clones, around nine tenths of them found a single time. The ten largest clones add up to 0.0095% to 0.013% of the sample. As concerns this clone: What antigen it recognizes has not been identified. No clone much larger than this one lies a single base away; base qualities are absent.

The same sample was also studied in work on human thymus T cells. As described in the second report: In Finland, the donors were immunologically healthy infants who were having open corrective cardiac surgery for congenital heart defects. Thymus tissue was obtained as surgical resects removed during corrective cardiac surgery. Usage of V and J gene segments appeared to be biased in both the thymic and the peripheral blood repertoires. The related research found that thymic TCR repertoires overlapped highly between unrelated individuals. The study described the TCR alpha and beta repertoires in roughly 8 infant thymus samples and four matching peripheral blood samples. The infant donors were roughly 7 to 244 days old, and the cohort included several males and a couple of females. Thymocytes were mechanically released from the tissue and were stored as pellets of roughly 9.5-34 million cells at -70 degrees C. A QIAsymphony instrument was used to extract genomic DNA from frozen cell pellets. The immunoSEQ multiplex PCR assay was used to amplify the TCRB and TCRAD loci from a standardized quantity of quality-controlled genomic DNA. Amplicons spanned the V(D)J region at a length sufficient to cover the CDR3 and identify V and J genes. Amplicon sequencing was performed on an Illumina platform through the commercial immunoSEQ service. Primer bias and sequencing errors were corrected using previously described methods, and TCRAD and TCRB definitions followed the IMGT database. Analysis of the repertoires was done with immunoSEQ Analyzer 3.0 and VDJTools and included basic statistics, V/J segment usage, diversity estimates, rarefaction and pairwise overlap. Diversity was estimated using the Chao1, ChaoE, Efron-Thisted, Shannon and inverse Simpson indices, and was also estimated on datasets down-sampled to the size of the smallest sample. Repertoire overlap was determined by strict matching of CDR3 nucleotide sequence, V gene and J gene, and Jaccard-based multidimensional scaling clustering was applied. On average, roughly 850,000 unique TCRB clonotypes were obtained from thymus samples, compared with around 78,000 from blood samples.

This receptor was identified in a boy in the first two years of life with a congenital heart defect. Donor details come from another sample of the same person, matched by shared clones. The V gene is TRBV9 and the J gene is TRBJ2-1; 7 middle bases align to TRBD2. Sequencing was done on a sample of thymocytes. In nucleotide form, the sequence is TGTGCCAGCAGCTCCAGATATCCCCCCGGGGGGAGCTCCTACAATGAGCAGTTCTTC. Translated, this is CASSSRYPPGGSSYNEQFF.